The rows below give T cell receptor beta chains drawn from one sample of a study of blood T cells in healthy people across ages. TCRdb itself ran the 5' RACE reads through MiXCR, one entry per CDR3 protein. Of about 1.4 million distinct CDR3 sequences listed, roughly 59% were seen once; the top ten hold 6.5% to 8.5%. The sample comprised blood. The receptors were gathered from a man in his late teens or twenties in good health. The CDR3 runs from the conserved cysteine through the conserved F or W. The D gene is left open where the match is weak. Size values are once, few and many counts, or a class for expanded clones, and some rows have none.

size	J	V	D	DNA	CDR3
.	TRBJ2-7	TRBV28	.	TGTGCCAGCAGCACGAATCTCTACGAGCAGTACTTC	CASSTNLYEQYF
.	TRBJ2-1	TRBV7-8	.	TGTGCCAGCAGCTTGGAGAAGAGCTCCTACAATGAGCAGTTCTTC	CASSLEKSSYNEQFF
few	TRBJ2-3	TRBV28	.	TGTGCCAGCAGTTTACCAACGGAGGGGGCGGATACGCAGTATTTT	CASSLPTEGADTQYF
.	TRBJ2-1	TRBV2	.	TGTGCCAGCAGTGACTGGAGGGGACAGATTTACAATGAGCAGTTCTTC	CASSDWRGQIYNEQFF
.	TRBJ2-2	TRBV6-5	TRBD2	TGTGCCAGCTGGCGGGGGGTGAACACCGGGGAGCTGTTTTTT	CASWRGVNTGELFF
.	TRBJ1-1	TRBV15	.	TGTGCCACCAGGGGGGCATACACTGAAGCTTTCTTT	CATRGAYTEAFF
.	TRBJ2-4	TRBV20-1	TRBD1	TGCAGTGCTCCGCTTTCGGGACAGCTAGCCAAAAACATTCAGTACTTC	CSAPLSGQLAKNIQYF
.	TRBJ1-5	TRBV9	.	TGTGCCAGCAGCGTAGGACCGAGCAATCAGCCCCAGCATTTT	CASSVGPSNQPQHF
.	TRBJ1-1	TRBV4-3	.	TGCGCCAGCAGCCAAGATCGTTCAGACCCGAACACTGAAGCTTTCTTT	CASSQDRSDPNTEAFF
.	TRBJ1-5	TRBV20-1	TRBD1	TGCAGTGCCCTCCCTCCGGGACAGGGGAATCAGCCCCAGCATTTT	CSALPPGQGNQPQHF
few	TRBJ2-3	TRBV2	.	TGTGCCAGCAGTGTCTCCAGGACCACAGATACGCAGTATTTT	CASSVSRTTDTQYF